This entry lists 30 T cell receptor beta chains sequenced from one sample in a study of blood T cell repertoires in COVID-19. Clones were sequenced by immunoSEQ multiplex PCR, and TCRdb holds only the in-frame ones, with some missing. This sample yields 90,000 to 100,000 clones, of which around 83% are seen a single time; more than 20% belongs to the top ten. The sample consisted of peripheral blood. These TCRs come from a man aged 55 to 70 with acute or convalescent COVID-19.

V is TRBV7-2 and J is TRBJ2-7, with 15 bases lining up with TRBD2. Trimming cost V 5 bases and J 3 bases; bases outside gene matches: 14. The V gene's germline CDR1 is SGHTA and CDR2 FQGNSA. The CDR3 runs 19 residues. CDR3 coding DNA: TGTGCCAGCAGCCCAGGACTAGCGGGGGGGACCTATGATATCTACGAGCAGTACTTC. It specifies CASSPGLAGGTYDIYEQYF.

The V call is TRBV6-1, the J call TRBJ1-1; the match to TRBD1 covers 7 bases. The CDR3 sequence is 15 residues long. The V gene's germline CDR1 is MNHNS and CDR2 SASEGT. V shed 2 bases, J shed 6 bases, and the junction held 9 bases outside the gene matches. In DNA, the CDR3 is TGTGCCAGCAGTGAATCCGACAGGGCTTACTCTGAAGCTTTCTTT. Encoded protein: CASSESDRAYSEAFF.

This clone has more than one count but fewer than ten. Germline is not matched at one junction end, which may reflect a read error. The gene calls are TRBV7-9 and TRBJ2-2; perhaps TRBD1 as D (6 bases). The CDR3 has 18 amino acids. In germline, CDR1 is SEHNR, CDR2 FQNEAQ (reference sequence). The CDR3 region is CASSLSTGFWTNAGELFF. As DNA, the CDR3 is TGTGCCAGCAGCCTGAGTACAGGGTTTTGGACGAACGCCGGGGAGCTGTTTTTT.

This rearrangement joins TRBV7-9 to TRBJ2-1, with 9 bases lining up with TRBD2. The germline gives CDR1 SEHNR, CDR2 FQNEAQ (reference sequence). This CDR3 is 17 amino acids long. V dropped 5 bases and J dropped 4; count of bases not matched to a gene: 12. The CDR3 DNA reads TGTGCCAGCAGCCCCCCTAGCGGGGATCCCCGGTACAATGAGCAGTTCTTC. Its translation is CASSPPSGDPRYNEQFF. Supplemented by reference TRBV7-9 and TRBJ2-1, the full variable domain reads DTGVSQNPRHKITKRGQNVTFRCDPISEHNRLYWYRQTLGQGPEFLTYFQNEAQLEKSRLLSDRFSAERPKGSFSTLEIQRTEQGDSAMYLCASSPPSGDPRYNEQFFGPGTRLTVL.

The J gene is TRBJ1-1, the V gene TRBV25-1; D unclear. The V and J ends lost 6 bases and 8 bases respectively, with 22 bases between them. Per germline, CDR1 MGHDK and CDR2 SYGVNS. The CDR3 length is 15 residues. CDR3 sequence: CASSDPSGRGLEAFF. For the CDR3, the DNA is TGTGCCAGCAGCGATCCCTCTGGACGGGGATTAGAAGCTTTCTTT. Based on the CDR3 plus reference TRBV25-1 and TRBJ1-1, the full variable domain is EADIYQTPRYLVIGTGKKITLECSQTMGHDKMYWYQQDPGMELHLIHYSYGVNSTEKGDLSSESTVSRIRTEHFPLTLESARPSHTSQYLCASSDPSGRGLEAFFGQGTRLTVV.

The rearrangement links TRBV6-6 to TRBJ2-7, with 7 bases fitting TRBD1. Germline V lookup: CDR1 MNHNY, CDR2 SVGAGI (reference sequence). The CDR3 is 11 residues long. V shed 10 bases and J 3 bases; nucleotides not matched to a gene: 3. CDR3: CAIGTDYEQYV. Written as DNA, the CDR3 is TGTGCCATCGGGACAGACTACGAGCAGTACGTC.

The rearrangement uses TRBV29-1 and TRBJ2-3; D not certain. This CDR3 has 12 residues. Germline assignment: CDR1 SQVTM and CDR2 ANQGSEA. Deletions cut 4 bases from V and 4 bases from J, with 9 bases between. CDR3 nucleotide sequence: TGCAGCGTTGGCACTCGGGCAGATACGCAGTATTTT. Amino acid sequence: CSVGTRADTQYF.

The chain combines TRBV6-6 with TRBJ1-1, with 8 bases fitting TRBD1. The CDR3 spans 17 residues. Trimming cost V 5 bases and J 0 bases; bases outside gene matches: 11. The germline V gene has CDR1 MNHNY and CDR2 SVGAGI (reference sequence). In DNA, the CDR3 is TGTGCCAGCAGTCTCCGGCCGGACAGGGCCGTGAACACTGAAGCTTTCTTT. Its translation is CASSLRPDRAVNTEAFF.

This rearrangement joins TRBV7-2 to TRBJ2-3, with 11 bases fitting TRBD2. V shed 4 bases and J 1 base; nucleotides not matched to a gene: 7. CDR1 and CDR2 (germline): SGHTA, FQGNSA. CDR3 size: 17 residues. This CDR3 is CASSSPGGLAGTDTQYF. The CDR3 nucleotides are TGTGCCAGCAGCTCCCCCGGGGGACTAGCGGGCACAGATACGCAGTATTTT.

The rearrangement uses TRBV7-3 and TRBJ2-1, with 10 bases aligning to TRBD2. Per germline, CDR1 SGHTA and CDR2 FQGTGA. V lost 5 bases to trimming and J lost 1 base; unmatched junction nucleotides: 8. CDR3 size: 17 residues. CDR3 sequence: CASSQSGGANSYNEQFF. In DNA, the CDR3 is TGTGCCAGCAGCCAAAGCGGGGGGGCTAATTCCTACAATGAGCAGTTCTTC.

This chain uses TRBV7-2 with TRBJ1-6, with D perhaps TRBD1 (6 bases). The germline gives CDR1 SGHTA, CDR2 FQGNSA. Trimming shortened V by 0 bases and J by 7 bases, and 16 bases separated the two germline ends. CDR3 length: 17 residues. This chain's CDR3 is CASSLALPRDMNSPLHF. The CDR3 DNA reads as TGTGCCAGCAGCTTAGCGCTACCCCGGGACATGAATTCACCCCTCCACTTT.

The chain uses TRBV18 and TRBJ2-1; 10 bases agree with TRBD2. V lost 6 bases, J lost 0 bases, and 2 bases stayed unmatched. The CDR3 loop spans 15 amino acids. Germline V lookup: CDR1 KGHSH, CDR2 LQKENI. DNA for the CDR3: TGTGCCAGCTCTATAGCGGGAGGCTCCTACAATGAGCAGTTCTTC. It encodes CASSIAGGSYNEQFF.

Worth noting for this clone: Other DNA sequences in the sample encode the same CDR3. The chain carries TRBV28 and TRBJ2-2, with D hard to call. V was clipped by 2 bases and J by 6 bases, with 7 bases between them. This CDR3 region has 13 residues. Germline CDR1 is MDHEN and CDR2 is SYDVKM. The CDR3 nucleotides are TGTGCCAGCAGTTTAGTCTCTCCCGGGGAGCTGTTTTTT. This translates into CASSLVSPGELFF.

The rearrangement uses TRBV6-2 or TRBV6-3 and TRBJ2-7; tentatively, D is TRBD1 (6 bases). This CDR3 comprises 14 residues. The germline CDR1 and CDR2 sequences are MNHEY and SVGEGT. Trimming removed 5 bases from V and 4 bases from J, with 15 bases in between. As DNA, the CDR3 is TGTGCCAGCAGTGGACAGCCTCGGGGTTACGAGCAGTACTTC. Encoded protein: CASSGQPRGYEQYF.

The chain joins TRBV23-1 to TRBJ1-1, with a possible D match to TRBD1 (5 bases). TRBV23-1 is treated as an ORF (open reading frame) with a function not yet certain. CDR3 size: 14 residues. V dropped 4 bases and J dropped 4 bases, with 13 bases sitting between them. The CDR3 nucleotides read TGCGCCAGCAGTCCCAGGAGCCAGGGCACTGAAGCTTTCTTT. It encodes CASSPRSQGTEAFF.

This chain connects TRBV2 to TRBJ1-1; D unclear. V lost 4 bases, J lost 3 bases, and 9 bases lay in between. In germline, CDR1 is SNHLY, CDR2 FYNNEI. CDR3 length equals 13 residues. CDR3 sequence: CASSVRADTEAFF. The DNA for the CDR3 is TGTGCCAGCAGTGTGAGGGCTGACACTGAAGCTTTCTTT.

V is TRBV19 and J is TRBJ2-1, with no clear D. The V end lost 6 bases, the J end lost 5 bases, and 5 bases lay between the germline ends. This CDR3 contains 11 residues. CDR1 and CDR2 from the germline V gene are LNHDA and SQIVND (reference sequence). CDR3 protein: CASSRNNEQFF. CDR3 DNA: TGTGCCAGTAGCAGAAACAATGAGCAGTTCTTC.

The V and J genes are TRBV28 and TRBJ1-6; 9 positions agree with TRBD1. The CDR3 extends over 12 amino acids. With 11 bases clipped from V and 7 bases from J, the junction kept 3 bases outside the gene matches. Germline values: CDR1 MDHEN, CDR2 SYDVKM. The CDR3 here is CASDRGNSPLHF. The CDR3 DNA reads as TGTGCCTCGGACAGGGGCAATTCACCCCTCCACTTT.

The chain joins TRBV7-9 to TRBJ2-3, with 8 bases that match TRBD2. Trimming removed 7 bases from V and 2 bases from J; junction bases left unmatched: 11. The CDR3 has 16 amino acids. The germline V gene has CDR1 SEHNR and CDR2 FQNEAQ (reference sequence). The CDR3 nucleotides read TGTGCCAGCATCGACGGGGGGGCCAGGGCCACAGATACGCAGTATTTT. This translates into CASIDGGARATDTQYF.

The rearrangement joins TRBV7-8 to TRBJ1-2; perhaps TRBD1 as D (6 bases). The CDR3 covers 13 residues. V was shortened by 5 bases and J by 5 bases, with 12 bases between the two germline ends. Looked up from germline, CDR1 is SGHVS and CDR2 is FQNEAQ. CDR3 in DNA: TGTGCCAGCAGCCCAGGACAGTTATATGGCTACACCTTC. This gives the protein CASSPGQLYGYTF. Variable domain in full (rest from reference TRBV7-8 and TRBJ1-2): GAGVSQSPRYKVAKRGQDVALRCDPISGHVSLFWYQQALGQGPEFLTYFQNEAQLDKSGLPSDRFFAERPEGSVSTLKIQRTQQEDSAVYLCASSPGQLYGYTFGSGTRLTVV.

The chain carries TRBV7-8 and TRBJ1-6; TRBD1 matches at 8 bases. V gave up 5 bases and J gave up 9 bases; unmatched junction bases: 9. This CDR3 spans 15 amino acids. Germline values: CDR1 SGHVS, CDR2 FQNEAQ. The CDR3 DNA sequence: TGTGCCAGCAGCCGAGGACAGGGTTTGGGTTCACCCCTCCACTTT. Encoded protein: CASSRGQGLGSPLHF.

The chain links TRBV6-5 to TRBJ1-2; D is unclear. Germline CDR1 MNHEY, CDR2 SVGAGI. The V gene lost 8 bases and the J gene lost 7 bases, with 23 bases spanning the gap. CDR3 size: 15 residues. The CDR3 nucleotides are TGTGCCAGCTGGTGGAGGGATTCGTACTCGGGTGGCTACACCTTC. It yields the protein CASWWRDSYSGGYTF.

The chain recombines TRBV3-1 (or the pseudogene TRBV3-2) with TRBJ2-3, with 9 bases matching TRBD2. This CDR3 is built from 14 residues. CDR1 and CDR2 (germline): LGHDT, YNNKEL (reference sequence). V lost 3 bases and J lost 3; bases outside the gene matches: 1. The CDR3 DNA sequence: TGTGCCAGCAGCCATACTAGCGGGACAGATACGCAGTATTTT. Translated: CASSHTSGTDTQYF.

The V and J genes are TRBV9 and TRBJ2-1; maybe TRBD1 (6 bases). V lost 3 bases, J lost 4 bases, and 8 bases lay in between. Germline loops: CDR1 SGDLS, CDR2 YYNGEE. The CDR3 loop spans 13 amino acids. The CDR3 DNA follows: TGTGCCAGCAGCGCGGACAGTTACAATGAGCAGTTCTTC. Translating gives CASSADSYNEQFF.

This clone showed up just once. The chain uses TRBV4-1 and TRBJ1-3, with 7 bases matching TRBD1. Germline V gene lookup returns CDR1 MGHRA and CDR2 YSYEKL. CDR3 length: 15 amino acids. V dropped 5 bases and J dropped 8; count of bases not matched to a gene: 12. The CDR3 here is CASSTRTGFGYTIYF. In DNA, the CDR3 is TGCGCCAGCAGCACCCGGACAGGTTTCGGGTACACCATATATTTT.

This sequence joins TRBV12-5 and TRBJ2-3, with 14 bases fitting TRBD2. There are 15 residues in the CDR3. Losses at the gene ends were 6 bases for V and 8 bases for J; bases not matched to a gene: 7. CDR1 and CDR2 (germline): LGHNT, FRNRAP. CDR3 region: CASGAAGTSGGTQYF. The CDR3 DNA reads TGTGCTAGTGGCGCTGCCGGGACTAGCGGGGGTACGCAGTATTTT.

V and J are TRBV3-1 (or the pseudogene TRBV3-2) and TRBJ1-2; D is perhaps TRBD1 (5 bases). The CDR3 has 14 amino acids. Trimming removed 3 bases from V and 7 bases from J, with 15 bases in between. Germline-derived CDR1 and CDR2 are LGHDT and YNNKEL (reference sequence). The DNA for the CDR3 is TGTGCCAGCAGCCACAGGGATCCCCGCGGTGGCTACACCTTC. Translated, it gives CASSHRDPRGGYTF.

The genes are TRBV29-1 and TRBJ2-6; D is perhaps TRBD1 (5 bases). Germline assignment: CDR1 SQVTM and CDR2 ANQGSEA. The CDR3 has 17 residues. The germline V and J ends were trimmed by 4 bases and 0 bases, with 16 bases remaining between them. The CDR3 coding sequence is TGCAGCGTTGGATGGACACCGGGCCACTCTGGGGCCAACGTCCTGACTTTC. Protein: CSVGWTPGHSGANVLTF.

The rearrangement joins TRBV9 to TRBJ1-2; 10 nucleotides match TRBD1. The CDR3 has 16 amino acids. V shed 0 bases and J 7 bases; nucleotides not matched to a gene: 9. Per germline, CDR1 SGDLS and CDR2 YYNGEE. CDR3 nucleotides: TGTGCCAGCAGCGTAGATCGGGGACAGGGGTCTTTTGGCTACACCTTC. Its protein product is CASSVDRGQGSFGYTF.

V gene TRBV19 combines with J gene TRBJ1-5; TRBD1 agrees at 9 bases. Germline loops: CDR1 LNHDA, CDR2 SQIVND (reference sequence). J gave up 6 bases and V 9 bases, and 15 bases lay outside the gene matches. This CDR3 comprises 16 residues. The CDR3 loop reads CASRGQGTLSGQPQHF. The CDR3 DNA is TGTGCCAGCCGGGGACAGGGTACTCTGAGTGGTCAGCCCCAGCATTTT.